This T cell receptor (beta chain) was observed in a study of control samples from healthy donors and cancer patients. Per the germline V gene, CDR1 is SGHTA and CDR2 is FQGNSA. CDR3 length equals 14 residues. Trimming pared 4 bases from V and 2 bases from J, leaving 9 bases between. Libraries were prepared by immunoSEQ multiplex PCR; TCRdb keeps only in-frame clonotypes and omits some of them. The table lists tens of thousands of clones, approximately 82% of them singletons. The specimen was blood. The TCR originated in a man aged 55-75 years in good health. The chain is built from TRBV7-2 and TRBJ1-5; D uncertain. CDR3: CASSSPSGNQPQHF. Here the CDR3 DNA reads TGTGCCAGCAGCTCTCCCAGTGGCAATCAGCCCCAGCATTTT.